This record covers a single TCR beta chain. Its antigen remains unknown. The source of the sample is a study of cytomegalovirus exposure and HLA in healthy donors. Study as a whole: Around 85 million unique TCR sequences came from HLA-typed donors in an early release. Regarding the study as a whole: A previous analysis found most TCR beta V segments productive roughly 90% or roughly 30% of the time.

The PCR was carried out with 60 Vbeta primers and 13 Jbeta primers. The protocol was immunoSEQ multiplex PCR, while the TCRdb copy is restricted to in-frame clones and leaves out a portion. The data show around 300,000 clones, with under 80% seen just once and 2% to 2.5% held by the top ten. The germline V gene has CDR1 MNHEY and CDR2 SMNVEV (reference sequence). The CDR3 consists of 15 residues. Losses at the gene ends were 10 bases for V and 3 bases for J; bases not matched to a gene: 12. The chain recombines TRBV27 with TRBJ2-7; TRBD2 matches at 10 bases. The receptor comes from a female donor in good health and CMV-seronegative. The specimen was PBMCs. In DNA, the CDR3 is TGTGCCACCAAGCTAGCGGGAGTATTGGTCTACGAGCAGTACTTC. Its protein product is CATKLAGVLVYEQYF.